The present T cell receptor beta chain was sequenced within a study of identical twins. Trimming at V came to 2 bases and at J to 4 bases, leaving 6 bases not matched to a gene. Germline V gives CDR1 SGHTA, CDR2 FQGNSA. The CDR3 runs 16 residues. This clonotype was picked up a small number of times. TCRdb reanalysed the 5' RACE reads using MiXCR and keeps one entry per CDR3 protein. The table includes under 900,000 distinct CDR3 sequences, over 15% detected once. The same data also contributed to another study, on T cells expressing NK-cell markers. That paper adds: Dominant NKG2C+ clonotypes made up roughly 1.0-7.0% of CD8+ T cells in over five donors.

The sequenced material came from PBMCs. The chain combines TRBV7-2 with TRBJ2-1; TRBD2 matches at 9 bases. This clonotype was obtained from a woman aged 18-29 years in good health. The CDR3 here is CASSLLGGGDYNEQFF. CDR3 bases: TGTGCCAGCAGCTTATTGGGCGGGGGGGATTACAATGAGCAGTTCTTC.